A selection of T cell receptor beta chains follows, all from one sample in a study of T cell clones after liver transplantation. The repertoire was sequenced with immunoSEQ multiplex PCR; TCRdb's copy has only in-frame clones and lacks some. The sample yields 93,000 or so clones, under 90% seen once. The sequenced sample was CD4+ T cells from blood, obtained approximately 45 months after liver transplant. Receptor source: a human patient who received a liver transplant. The graft donor may account for some of the T cells. Both conserved end residues are trimmed from each CDR3. Each record gives: D gene, V gene, CDR3 protein. D genes are given only for firm matches.

D gene: NA; V gene: TRBV5-1; CDR3 protein: ASSLGRPNEKLF
D gene: NA; V gene: TRBV28; CDR3 protein: ASSWGLDRPRSGYT
D gene: NA; V gene: TRBV7-6; CDR3 protein: ASSSSSYEQY
D gene: NA; V gene: TRBV7-9; CDR3 protein: ASSLALETQY
D gene: NA; V gene: TRBV19; CDR3 protein: ASNPGRSGQETQY
D gene: NA; V gene: TRBV19; CDR3 protein: ASEPRRGEAF
D gene: NA; V gene: TRBV7-8; CDR3 protein: ASSLVGRDGYNEQF
D gene: TRBD1; V gene: TRBV10-3; CDR3 protein: AISESRTGFREQY
D gene: NA; V gene: TRBV28; CDR3 protein: ASSLMGNTEAF
D gene: NA; V gene: TRBV15; CDR3 protein: ATSRFGDQSGTDTQY